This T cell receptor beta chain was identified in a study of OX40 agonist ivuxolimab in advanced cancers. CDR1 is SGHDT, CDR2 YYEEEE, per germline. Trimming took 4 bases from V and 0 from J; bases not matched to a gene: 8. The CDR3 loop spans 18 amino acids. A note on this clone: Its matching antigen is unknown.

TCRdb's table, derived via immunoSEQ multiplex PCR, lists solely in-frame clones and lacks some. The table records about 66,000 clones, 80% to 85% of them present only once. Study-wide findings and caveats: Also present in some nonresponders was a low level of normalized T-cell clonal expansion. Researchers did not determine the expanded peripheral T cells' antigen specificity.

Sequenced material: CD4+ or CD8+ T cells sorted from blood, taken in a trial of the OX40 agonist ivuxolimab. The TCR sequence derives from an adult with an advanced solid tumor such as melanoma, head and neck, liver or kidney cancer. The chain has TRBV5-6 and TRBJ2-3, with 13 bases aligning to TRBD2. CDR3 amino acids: CASSRDTSGGASTDTQYF. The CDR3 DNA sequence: TGTGCCAGCAGCAGGGATACTAGCGGGGGGGCTAGCACAGATACGCAGTATTTT.